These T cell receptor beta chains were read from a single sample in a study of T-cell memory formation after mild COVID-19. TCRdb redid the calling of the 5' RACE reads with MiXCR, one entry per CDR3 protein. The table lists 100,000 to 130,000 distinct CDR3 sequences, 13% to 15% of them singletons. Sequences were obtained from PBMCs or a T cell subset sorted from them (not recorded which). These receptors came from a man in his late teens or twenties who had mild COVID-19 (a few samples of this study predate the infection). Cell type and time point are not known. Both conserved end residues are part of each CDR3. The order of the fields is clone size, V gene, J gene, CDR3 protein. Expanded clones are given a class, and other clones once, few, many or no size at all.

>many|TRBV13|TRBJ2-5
CASSLWGSGETQYF
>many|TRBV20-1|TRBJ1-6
CSARDQESSPLHF
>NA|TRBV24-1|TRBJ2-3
CATSDPTGQGFEDTQYF
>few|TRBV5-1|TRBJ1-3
CASSWGQSGNTIYF
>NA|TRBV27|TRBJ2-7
CASSLRLRDEQYF
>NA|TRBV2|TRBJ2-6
CASSDWISSGANVLTF
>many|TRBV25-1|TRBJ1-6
CASSGQGDNSPLHF
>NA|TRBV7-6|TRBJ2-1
CASSLRDGSYNEQFF
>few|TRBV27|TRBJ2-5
CASSSLAGGRAAQYF
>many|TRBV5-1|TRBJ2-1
CASSLGVYSYNEQFF
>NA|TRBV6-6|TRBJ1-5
CASSYYGARGGGQPQHF
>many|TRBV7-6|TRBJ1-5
CASSRQGPNQPQHF
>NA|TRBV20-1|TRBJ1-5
CSARADGGFNQPQHF
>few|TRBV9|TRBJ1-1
CASSAAGGGTEAFF
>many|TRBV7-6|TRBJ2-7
CASSLGRDYEQYF
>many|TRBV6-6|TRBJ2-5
CASSYSTSEQGQETQYF
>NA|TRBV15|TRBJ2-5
CATSTTYVGETQYF
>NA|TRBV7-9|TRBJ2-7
CASSPMDPREEQYF
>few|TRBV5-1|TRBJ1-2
CASSLAEGHLGYTF
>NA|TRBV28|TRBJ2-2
CASSYRVGETGELFF
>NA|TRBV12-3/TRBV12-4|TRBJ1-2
CASSLSPGGSSYGYTF
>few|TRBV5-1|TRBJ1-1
CASSLGDGNTEAFF